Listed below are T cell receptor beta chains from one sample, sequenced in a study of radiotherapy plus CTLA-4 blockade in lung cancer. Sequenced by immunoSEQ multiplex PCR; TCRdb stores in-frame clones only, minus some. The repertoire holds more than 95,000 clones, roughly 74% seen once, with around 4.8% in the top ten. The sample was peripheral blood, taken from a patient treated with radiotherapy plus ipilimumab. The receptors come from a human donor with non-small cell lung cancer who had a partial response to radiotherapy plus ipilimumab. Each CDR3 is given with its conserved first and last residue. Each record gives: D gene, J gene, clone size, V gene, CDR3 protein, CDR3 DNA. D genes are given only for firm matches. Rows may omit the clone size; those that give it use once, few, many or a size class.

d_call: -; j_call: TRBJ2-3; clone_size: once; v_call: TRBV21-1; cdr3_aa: CASSARTSAGDTQYF; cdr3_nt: TGTGCCAGCAGCGCCCGGACTAGCGCAGGGGATACGCAGTATTTT
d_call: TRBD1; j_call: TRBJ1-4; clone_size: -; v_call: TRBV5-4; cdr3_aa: CASSYGGGAGNEKLFF; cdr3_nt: TGTGCCAGCAGCTACGGAGGGGGCGCCGGTAATGAAAAACTGTTTTTT
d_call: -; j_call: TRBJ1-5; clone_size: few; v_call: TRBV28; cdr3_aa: CASSLYTYQPQHF; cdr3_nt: TGTGCCAGCAGTTTATACACGTATCAGCCCCAGCATTTT
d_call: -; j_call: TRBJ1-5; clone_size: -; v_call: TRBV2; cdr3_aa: CASSEGQNSNQPQHF; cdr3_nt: TGTGCCAGCAGTGAAGGTCAGAATAGCAATCAGCCCCAGCATTTT
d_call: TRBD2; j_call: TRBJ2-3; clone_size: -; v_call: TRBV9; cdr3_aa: CASSVVAGGPDTQYF; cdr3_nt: TGTGCCAGCAGCGTAGTAGCGGGAGGCCCAGATACGCAGTATTTT
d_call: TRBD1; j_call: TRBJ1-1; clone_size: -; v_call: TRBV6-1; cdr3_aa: CASIRDRGLNTEAFF; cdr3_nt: TGTGCCAGCATCCGGGACAGGGGATTGAACACTGAAGCTTTCTTT
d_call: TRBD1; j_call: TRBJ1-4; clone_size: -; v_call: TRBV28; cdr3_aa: CASSWAGQSNEKLFF; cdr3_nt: TGTGCCAGCAGTTGGGCGGGACAGTCTAATGAAAAACTGTTTTTT
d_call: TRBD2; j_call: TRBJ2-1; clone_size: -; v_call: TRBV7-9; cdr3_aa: CASSSGAGGYNEQFF; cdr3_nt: TGTGCCAGCAGCTCAGGAGCGGGAGGGTACAATGAGCAGTTCTTC
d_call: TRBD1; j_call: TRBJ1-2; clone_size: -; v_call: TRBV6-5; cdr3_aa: CASSYSMTGYGYTF; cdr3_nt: TGTGCCAGCAGTTACTCGATGACAGGGTATGGCTACACCTTC
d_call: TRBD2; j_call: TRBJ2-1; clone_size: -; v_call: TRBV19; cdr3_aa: CASSGGLAGSEQFF; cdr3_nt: TGTGCCAGTAGTGGCGGACTAGCGGGATCTGAGCAGTTCTTC
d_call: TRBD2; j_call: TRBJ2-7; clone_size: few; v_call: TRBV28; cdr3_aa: CASSLFGLAGAYEQYF; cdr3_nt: TGTGCCAGCAGTTTATTCGGGCTAGCGGGAGCCTACGAGCAGTACTTC
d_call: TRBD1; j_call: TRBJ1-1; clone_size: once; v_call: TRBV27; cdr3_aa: CASSLSSGTGITEAFF; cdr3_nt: TGTGCCAGCAGTTTATCGTCCGGGACAGGGATAACTGAAGCTTTCTTT
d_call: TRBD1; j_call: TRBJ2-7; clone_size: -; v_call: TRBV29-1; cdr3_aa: CSVGQENYEQYF; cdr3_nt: TGCAGCGTGGGACAGGAGAACTACGAGCAGTACTTC
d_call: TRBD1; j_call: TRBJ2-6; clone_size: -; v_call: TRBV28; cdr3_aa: CASSFSALVGQGSGANVLTF; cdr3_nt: TGTGCCAGCAGTTTTTCGGCTCTGGTGGGACAGGGCTCTGGGGCCAACGTCCTGACTTTC
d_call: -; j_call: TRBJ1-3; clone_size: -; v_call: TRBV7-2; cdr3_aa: CASSSPDKTVGNTIYF; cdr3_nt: TGTGCCAGCAGCTCACCCGACAAGACAGTTGGAAACACCATATATTTT
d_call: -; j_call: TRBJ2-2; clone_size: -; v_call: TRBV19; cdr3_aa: CASSISANTGELFF; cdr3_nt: TGTGCCAGTAGTATTTCAGCGAACACCGGGGAGCTGTTTTTT
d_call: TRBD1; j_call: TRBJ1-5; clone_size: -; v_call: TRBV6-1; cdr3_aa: CASSVGTGVQPQHF; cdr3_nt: TGTGCCAGCAGTGTCGGGACAGGGGTCCAGCCCCAGCATTTT
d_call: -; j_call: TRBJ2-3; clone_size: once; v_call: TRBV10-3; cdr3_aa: CALREAGAPGTQYF; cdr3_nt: TGTGCCTTGAGGGAAGCAGGGGCGCCAGGTACGCAGTATTTT
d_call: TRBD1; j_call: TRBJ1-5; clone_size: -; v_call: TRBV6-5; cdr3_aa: CASSFRQGRNQPQHF; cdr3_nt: TGTGCCAGCAGCTTCAGACAGGGCCGCAATCAGCCCCAGCATTTT
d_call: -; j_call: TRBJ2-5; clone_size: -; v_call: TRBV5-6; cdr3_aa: CASSLAVETQYF; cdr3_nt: TGTGCCAGCAGCTTGGCAGTAGAGACCCAGTACTTC
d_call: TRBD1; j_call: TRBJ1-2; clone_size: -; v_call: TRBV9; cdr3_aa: CASSGGQGPSMSF; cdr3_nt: TGTGCCAGCAGCGGAGGACAGGGTCCCTCTATGAGTTTC
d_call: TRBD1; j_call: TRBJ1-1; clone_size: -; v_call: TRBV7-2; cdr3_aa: CASSLDGTGKAFF; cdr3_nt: TGTGCCAGCAGCTTAGACGGGACAGGGAAAGCTTTCTTT
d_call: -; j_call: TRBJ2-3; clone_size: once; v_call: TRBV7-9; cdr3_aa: CASSLGGFRDTQYF; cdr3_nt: TGTGCCAGCAGCTTAGGAGGTTTTAGAGATACGCAGTATTTT
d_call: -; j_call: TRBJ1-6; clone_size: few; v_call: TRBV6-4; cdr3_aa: CASRRDYNSPLHF; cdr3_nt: TGTGCCAGCAGACGGGACTATAATTCACCCCTCCACTTT
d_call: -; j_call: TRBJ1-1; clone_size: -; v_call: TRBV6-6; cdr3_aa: CASNYGREPNTEAFF; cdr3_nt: TGTGCCAGCAACTACGGACGGGAACCGAACACTGAAGCTTTCTTT
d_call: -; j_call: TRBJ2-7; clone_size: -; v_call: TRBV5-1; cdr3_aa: CASSPSRGVSLYEQYF; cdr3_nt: TGCGCCAGCAGCCCCAGCCGGGGAGTTAGTTTGTACGAGCAGTACTTC
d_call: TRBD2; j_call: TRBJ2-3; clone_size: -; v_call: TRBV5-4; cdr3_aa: CASSLGGLGLASRRADTQYF; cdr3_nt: TGTGCCAGCAGCTTGGGGGGTCTAGGACTAGCGTCCCGGAGGGCAGATACGCAGTATTTT
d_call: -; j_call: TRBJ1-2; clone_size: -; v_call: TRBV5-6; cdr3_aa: CASSLGGSNYGYTF; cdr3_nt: TGTGCCAGCAGCTTGGGCGGATCTAACTATGGCTACACCTTC
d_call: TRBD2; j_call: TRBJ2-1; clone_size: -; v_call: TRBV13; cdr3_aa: CASSSLAGEQFF; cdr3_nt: TGTGCCAGCAGCTCCCTAGCGGGTGAGCAGTTCTTC
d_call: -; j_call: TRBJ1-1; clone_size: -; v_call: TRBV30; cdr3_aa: CAWSTQGLGNTEAFF; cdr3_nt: TGTGCCTGGAGTACCCAGGGGTTAGGAAACACTGAAGCTTTCTTT
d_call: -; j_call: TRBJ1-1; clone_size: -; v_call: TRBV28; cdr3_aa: CASSTGRGTEAFF; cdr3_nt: TGTGCCAGCAGTACAGGGAGGGGGACTGAAGCTTTCTTT
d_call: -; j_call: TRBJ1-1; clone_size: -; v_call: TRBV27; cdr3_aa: CASSFKPTGTEAFF; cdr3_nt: TGTGCCAGCAGTTTCAAGCCGACGGGCACTGAAGCTTTCTTT
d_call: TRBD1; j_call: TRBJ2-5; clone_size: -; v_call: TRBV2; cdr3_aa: CASSERTGRNQETQYF; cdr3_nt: TGTGCCAGCAGTGAAAGGACAGGGCGCAACCAAGAGACCCAGTACTTC
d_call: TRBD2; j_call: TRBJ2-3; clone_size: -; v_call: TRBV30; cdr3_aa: CAWDRGGRADTQYF; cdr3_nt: TGTGCCTGGGACCGCGGGGGGCGGGCAGATACGCAGTATTTT
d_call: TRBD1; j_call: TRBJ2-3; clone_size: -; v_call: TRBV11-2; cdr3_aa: CASRWGQGGDTQYF; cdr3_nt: TGTGCCAGCAGGTGGGGACAGGGAGGAGATACGCAGTATTTT
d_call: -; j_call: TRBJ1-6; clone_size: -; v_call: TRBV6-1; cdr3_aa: CASRAGDSPLHF; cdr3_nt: TGTGCCAGCAGGGCAGGGGATTCACCCCTCCACTTT
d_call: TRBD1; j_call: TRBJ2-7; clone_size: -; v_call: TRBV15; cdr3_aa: CATSREGQAYEQYF; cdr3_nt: TGTGCCACCAGCAGGGAAGGACAGGCCTACGAGCAGTACTTC
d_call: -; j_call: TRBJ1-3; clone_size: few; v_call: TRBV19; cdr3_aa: CASSITEGNTIYF; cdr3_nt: TGTGCCAGTAGTATCACAGAAGGAAACACCATATATTTT
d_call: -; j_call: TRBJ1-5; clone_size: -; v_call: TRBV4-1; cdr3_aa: CASSQERRQPQHF; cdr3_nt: TGCGCCAGCAGCCAAGAGAGGCGTCAGCCCCAGCATTTT
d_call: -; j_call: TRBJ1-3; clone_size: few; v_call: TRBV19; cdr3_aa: CASNPTASGNTIYF; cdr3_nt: TGTGCCAGTAACCCTACCGCTTCTGGAAACACCATATATTTT
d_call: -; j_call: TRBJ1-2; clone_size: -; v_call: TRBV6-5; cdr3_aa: CASSYSSTKGVEGYTF; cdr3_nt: TGTGCCAGCAGTTACTCGAGTACGAAGGGGGTAGAGGGCTACACCTTC
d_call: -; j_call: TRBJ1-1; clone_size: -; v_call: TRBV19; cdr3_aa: CASKRTFWTEAFF; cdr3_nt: TGTGCCAGTAAGCGGACTTTTTGGACTGAAGCTTTCTTT
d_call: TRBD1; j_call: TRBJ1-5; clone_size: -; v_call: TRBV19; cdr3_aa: CASSATGGAGNQPQHF; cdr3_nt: TGTGCCAGTAGTGCCACAGGGGGCGCGGGCAATCAGCCCCAGCATTTT
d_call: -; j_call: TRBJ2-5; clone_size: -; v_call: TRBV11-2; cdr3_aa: CASSLERQETQYF; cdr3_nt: TGTGCCAGCAGCTTAGAGAGGCAAGAGACCCAGTACTTC
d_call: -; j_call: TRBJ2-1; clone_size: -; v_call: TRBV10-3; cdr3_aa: CAISESAAGGQFF; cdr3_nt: TGTGCCATCAGTGAGTCAGCGGCCGGAGGACAGTTCTTC
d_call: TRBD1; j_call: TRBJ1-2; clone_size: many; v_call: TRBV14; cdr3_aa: CASSPTGGQASYTF; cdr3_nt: TGTGCCAGCAGCCCGACAGGGGGCCAGGCCAGCTACACCTTC
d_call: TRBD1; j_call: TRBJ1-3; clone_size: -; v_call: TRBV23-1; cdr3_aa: CASTGQGFSGNTIYF; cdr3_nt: TGCGCCAGCACCGGACAGGGCTTCTCTGGAAACACCATATATTTT
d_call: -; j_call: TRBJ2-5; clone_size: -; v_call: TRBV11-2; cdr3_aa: CASSLGSGVFRDQETQYF; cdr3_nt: TGTGCCAGCAGCTTAGGTTCAGGGGTGTTCCGCGATCAAGAGACCCAGTACTTC
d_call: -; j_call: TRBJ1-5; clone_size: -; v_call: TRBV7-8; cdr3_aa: CASSSTELNQPQHF; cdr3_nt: TGTGCCAGCAGCTCCACCGAGCTCAATCAGCCCCAGCATTTT
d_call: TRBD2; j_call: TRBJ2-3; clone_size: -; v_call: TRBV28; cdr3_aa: CASSAPTSGDTQYF; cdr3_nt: TGTGCCAGCAGTGCACCTACTAGCGGGGATACGCAGTATTTT
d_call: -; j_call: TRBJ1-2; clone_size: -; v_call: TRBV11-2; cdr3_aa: CASSSTGNYGYTF; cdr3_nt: TGTGCCAGCAGCTCGACGGGTAACTATGGCTACACCTTC
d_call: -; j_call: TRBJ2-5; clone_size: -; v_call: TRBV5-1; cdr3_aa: CASSLGPSREQYF; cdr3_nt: TGCGCCAGCAGCTTGGGTCCCTCTAGGGAGCAGTACTTC